Listed below are T cell receptor beta chains from one sample, sequenced in a study of T-cell reconstitution after alpha-beta-depleted transplantation in children. TCRdb ran MiXCR on the PCR reads and lists one entry per CDR3 protein. Here the sample spans about 870,000 distinct CDR3 sequences, approximately 15% being singletons. Sequences were derived from PBMCs, mostly from graft donor cells, sampled 360 days after TCRalphabeta/CD19-depleted stem cell transplant. These receptors were collected from a male patient between 5 and 17 years old who had a stem cell transplant for acute lymphoblastic leukemia, so the T cells may come from the graft donor. CDR3s include the opening cysteine and the closing phenylalanine or tryptophan. The D gene is left open where the match is weak. The size field is filled for only some rows; it gives once, few, many or a size class.

D gene	J gene	clone size	V gene	CDR3 protein	CDR3 DNA
TRBD2	TRBJ2-1	-	TRBV19	CASSIGTSPEYSYNEQFF	TGTGCCAGTAGTATAGGGACTAGCCCGGAGTACTCCTACAATGAGCAGTTCTTC
-	TRBJ1-2	-	TRBV20-1	CSASPPDGNYGYTF	TGCAGTGCTAGCCCCCCGGACGGTAACTATGGCTACACCTTC
-	TRBJ1-1	few	TRBV15	CATSRVYGTEAFF	TGTGCCACCAGCAGAGTTTACGGCACTGAAGCTTTCTTT
TRBD2	TRBJ2-4	-	TRBV11-1	CASSPRLAGDLGQGLQYF	TGTGCCAGCAGCCCTCGCCTAGCGGGAGATCTCGGGCAAGGTCTGCAGTACTTC
TRBD1	TRBJ1-1	few	TRBV19	CASSLGQGVAEAFF	TGTGCCAGTAGCCTCGGACAGGGGGTTGCTGAAGCTTTCTTT
-	TRBJ2-5	many	TRBV20-1	CSARNPGETQYF	TGCAGTGCTAGAAACCCGGGGGAGACCCAGTACTTC
-	TRBJ2-2	few	TRBV25-1	CASSPIGFTGELFF	TGTGCCAGCAGCCCCATAGGGTTCACCGGGGAGCTGTTTTTT
-	TRBJ2-1	few	TRBV7-6	CASSLVGPLIIDEQFF	TGTGCCAGCAGCTTAGTGGGACCCCTTATCATCGATGAGCAGTTCTTC
TRBD2	TRBJ2-1	few	TRBV19	CASSISSGTPFGEQFF	TGTGCCAGTAGTATTTCTAGCGGGACGCCTTTCGGTGAGCAGTTCTTC
-	TRBJ1-5	-	TRBV4-1	CASSLIGRAKSSQPQHF	TGCGCCAGCAGCCTTATCGGGAGGGCCAAGTCTAGTCAGCCCCAGCATTTT
-	TRBJ2-5	few	TRBV7-9	CASSSTGREETQYF	TGTGCCAGCAGCTCCACTGGGAGAGAAGAGACCCAGTACTTC
TRBD2	TRBJ2-1	-	TRBV12-3/TRBV12-4	CASSFSLAGGPEFF	TGTGCCAGCAGTTTTTCACTAGCGGGAGGGCCGGAGTTCTTC
-	TRBJ1-1	-	TRBV12-3/TRBV12-4	CASSITQGLRTEAFF	TGTGCCAGCAGTATTACACAGGGACTTCGCACTGAAGCTTTCTTT
-	TRBJ2-7	few	TRBV27	CASSSRPGLGEQYF	TGTGCCAGCAGTTCACGTCCGGGACTTGGCGAGCAGTACTTC
-	TRBJ1-2	-	TRBV4-2	CASSQERGVIYGYTF	TGTGCCAGCAGCCAAGAGCGGGGGGTGATCTATGGCTACACCTTC
TRBD2	TRBJ2-7	few	TRBV6-5	CASSYGLAGEDEQYF	TGTGCCAGCAGTTACGGTCTAGCGGGAGAGGACGAGCAGTACTTC
TRBD2	TRBJ2-3	few	TRBV7-8	CASSGGLAGSTDTQYF	TGTGCCAGCAGCGGAGGACTAGCGGGAAGCACAGATACGCAGTATTTT
TRBD2	TRBJ2-1	many	TRBV12-3/TRBV12-4	CASSFGRGAPYNEQFF	TGTGCCAGCAGTTTCGGGCGGGGGGCTCCTTACAATGAGCAGTTCTTC
-	TRBJ2-1	-	TRBV5-6	CASSFSRNYNEQFF	TGTGCCAGCAGCTTTAGCAGGAACTACAATGAGCAGTTCTTC
TRBD2	TRBJ2-1	-	TRBV7-9	CASSPKRGSSYNEQFF	TGTGCCAGCAGCCCTAAGCGGGGGAGCTCCTACAATGAGCAGTTCTTC
-	TRBJ2-3	-	TRBV7-8	CASSLGSWGATDTQYF	TGTGCCAGCAGCTTAGGATCGTGGGGGGCCACAGATACGCAGTATTTT
TRBD1	TRBJ2-7	-	TRBV20-1	CSARMGGDRGLYEQYF	TGCAGTGCTAGAATGGGGGGGGACAGGGGGCTTTACGAGCAGTACTTC
TRBD2	TRBJ2-3	-	TRBV6-2/TRBV6-3	CASSWGGGTQYF	TGTGCCAGCAGCTGGGGCGGGGGTACGCAGTATTTT
TRBD1	TRBJ2-1	many	TRBV2	CASRGTDSYNEQFF	TGTGCCAGCAGAGGGACAGACTCTTACAATGAGCAGTTCTTC
TRBD1	TRBJ2-7	-	TRBV3-1	CASSPGQGNGRERYEQYF	TGTGCCAGCAGCCCGGGACAGGGAAATGGACGGGAGCGCTACGAGCAGTACTTC
TRBD1	TRBJ2-5	few	TRBV5-1	CASSLGQGGRETQYF	TGCGCCAGCAGCCTGGGACAGGGTGGAAGAGAGACCCAGTACTTC
TRBD2	TRBJ2-2	-	TRBV12-3/TRBV12-4	CASSPASGRSTGELFF	TGTGCCAGCAGCCCAGCTAGCGGGAGAAGCACCGGGGAGCTGTTTTTT
-	TRBJ2-1	many	TRBV27	CASSLTRAHEQFF	TGTGCCAGCAGTCTCACCAGGGCTCATGAGCAGTTCTTC
-	TRBJ2-1	-	TRBV6-5	CASSYRRTEYNEQFF	TGTGCCAGCAGTTACCGCCGGACAGAATACAATGAGCAGTTCTTC
TRBD2	TRBJ2-7	few	TRBV5-1	CASSLEAGAVEQYF	TGCGCCAGCAGCTTGGAAGCGGGAGCGGTCGAGCAGTACTTC
-	TRBJ2-1	many	TRBV3-1	CASSQAPWSSYNEQFF	TGTGCCAGCAGCCAAGCTCCGTGGAGCTCCTACAATGAGCAGTTCTTC
-	TRBJ2-1	-	TRBV4-1	CASSQDTGPYNEQFF	TGCGCCAGCAGCCAAGATACCGGACCCTACAATGAGCAGTTCTTC
-	TRBJ1-1	-	TRBV5-1	CASSLSLGTEAFF	TGCGCCAGCAGCTTGAGTCTGGGCACTGAAGCTTTCTTT
-	TRBJ2-7	few	TRBV5-6	CASSRDVLYEQYF	TGTGCCAGCAGCCGGGACGTACTCTACGAGCAGTACTTC
TRBD2	TRBJ2-1	few	TRBV10-3	CAISRGLAGSHGEQFF	TGTGCCATCAGTCGGGGACTAGCGGGAAGTCATGGTGAGCAGTTCTTC
-	TRBJ2-1	few	TRBV11-2	CASSSTPLGNEQFF	TGTGCCAGCAGCTCCACGCCACTAGGAAATGAGCAGTTCTTC
TRBD1	TRBJ2-5	-	TRBV6-1	CASSGLRGLRQETQYF	TGTGCCAGCAGCGGACTCAGGGGGCTGCGCCAAGAGACCCAGTACTTC
TRBD2	TRBJ2-3	few	TRBV24-1	CATSDSWTSGISDTQYF	TGTGCCACCAGTGATTCCTGGACTAGCGGGATATCAGATACGCAGTATTTT
TRBD2	TRBJ2-1	-	TRBV7-6	CASSLMGTSGRPGEQFF	TGTGCCAGCAGCTTGATGGGGACTAGCGGGAGACCGGGTGAGCAGTTCTTC
TRBD1	TRBJ2-5	-	TRBV5-1	CASRTGGAGAQETQYF	TGCGCCAGCAGGACAGGGGGCGCCGGGGCCCAAGAGACCCAGTACTTC
-	TRBJ2-7	-	TRBV29-1	CSVETGTYGQYF	TGCAGCGTTGAAACAGGGACCTACGGGCAGTACTTC
-	TRBJ2-7	few	TRBV7-9	CASSLGGPTEPYEQYF	TGTGCCAGCAGCTTAGGCGGACCCACCGAGCCCTACGAGCAGTACTTC
-	TRBJ2-3	few	TRBV27	CASKVRAIPTDTQYF	TGTGCCAGCAAGGTTAGGGCTATACCAACAGATACGCAGTATTTT
-	TRBJ2-1	few	TRBV20-1	CSATPTDTIEQFF	TGCAGTGCTACCCCGACAGATACAATAGAGCAGTTCTTC
TRBD1	TRBJ2-3	-	TRBV7-8	CASSFTPGQATPYTDTQYF	TGTGCCAGCAGCTTTACACCGGGACAGGCAACGCCTTACACAGATACGCAGTATTTT
-	TRBJ2-5	-	TRBV10-3	CAISPRDTQAQYF	TGTGCCATCAGCCCTCGAGATACTCAGGCCCAGTACTTC
TRBD1	TRBJ2-7	few	TRBV12-3/TRBV12-4	CASSLGQGFLEQYF	TGTGCCAGCAGTTTGGGACAGGGCTTCCTCGAGCAGTACTTC
-	TRBJ2-2	-	TRBV9	CASSGALTGELFF	TGTGCCAGCAGCGGGGCGCTAACCGGGGAGCTGTTTTTT
TRBD1	TRBJ1-4	few	TRBV6-1	CASSIRQGRTNEKLFF	TGTGCCAGCAGTATCCGACAGGGGAGGACTAATGAAAAACTGTTTTTT
-	TRBJ1-1	-	TRBV4-2	CASRRRELRGNTEAFF	TGTGCCAGCAGACGAAGGGAGCTGAGGGGGAACACTGAAGCTTTCTTT
TRBD2	TRBJ2-1	-	TRBV4-1	CASSPGRLAGFYNEQFF	TGCGCCAGCAGCCCCGGCCGACTAGCGGGGTTCTACAATGAGCAGTTCTTC